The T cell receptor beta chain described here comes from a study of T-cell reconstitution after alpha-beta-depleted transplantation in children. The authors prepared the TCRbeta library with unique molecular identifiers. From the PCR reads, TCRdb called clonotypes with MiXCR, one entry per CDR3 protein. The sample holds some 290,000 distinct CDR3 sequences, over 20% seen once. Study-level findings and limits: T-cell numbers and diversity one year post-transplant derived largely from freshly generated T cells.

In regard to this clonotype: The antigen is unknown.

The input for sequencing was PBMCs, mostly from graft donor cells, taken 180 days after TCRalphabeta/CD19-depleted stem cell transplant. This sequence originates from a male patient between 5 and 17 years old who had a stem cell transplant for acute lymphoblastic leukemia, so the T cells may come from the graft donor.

This chain's CDR3 is CASKLAPITYNEQFF. CDR3 sequence (DNA): TGTGCCAGCAAACTAGCGCCAATTACTTACAATGAGCAGTTCTTC. The chain is built from TRBV7-2 and TRBJ2-1; 7 positions agree with TRBD2. V dropped 7 bases and J dropped 4; count of bases not matched to a gene: 10. This CDR3 comprises 15 residues. The germline CDR1 and CDR2 sequences are SGHTA and FQGNSA.